The clone carrying this T cell receptor (beta chain) has only a few counts. Method: immunoSEQ multiplex PCR; TCRdb's copy keeps in-frame clones and lacks some. The sample includes about 76,000 clones, 89% of them seen just once. This entry is derived from a study of OX40 agonist ivuxolimab in advanced cancers. Germline CDR1 SGHAT, CDR2 FQNNGV. V lost 5 bases, J lost 3 bases, and 17 bases lay in between. CDR3 length: 15 residues. The sample here was CD4+ or CD8+ T cells sorted from blood, taken in a trial of the OX40 agonist ivuxolimab. The sequence came from an adult with an advanced solid tumor such as melanoma, head and neck, liver or kidney cancer. This chain connects TRBV11-2 to TRBJ2-7, with D hard to call. The CDR3 loop reads CASSQSRVEIYEQYV. DNA for the CDR3: TGTGCCAGCAGCCAGAGTCGAGTAGAGATCTACGAGCAGTACGTC.